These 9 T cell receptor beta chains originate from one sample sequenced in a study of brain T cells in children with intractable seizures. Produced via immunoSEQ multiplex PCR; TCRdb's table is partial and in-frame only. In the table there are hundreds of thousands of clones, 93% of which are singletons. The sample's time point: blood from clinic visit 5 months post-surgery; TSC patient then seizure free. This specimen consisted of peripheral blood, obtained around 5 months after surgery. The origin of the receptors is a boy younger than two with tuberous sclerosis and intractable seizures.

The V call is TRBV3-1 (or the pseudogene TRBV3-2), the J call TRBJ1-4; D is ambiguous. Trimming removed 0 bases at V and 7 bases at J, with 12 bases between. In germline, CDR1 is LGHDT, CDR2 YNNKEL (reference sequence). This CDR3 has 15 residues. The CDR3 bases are TGTGCCAGCAGCCAAGAAGCTGCATTGACTGAAAAACTGTTTTTT. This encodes CASSQEAALTEKLFF.

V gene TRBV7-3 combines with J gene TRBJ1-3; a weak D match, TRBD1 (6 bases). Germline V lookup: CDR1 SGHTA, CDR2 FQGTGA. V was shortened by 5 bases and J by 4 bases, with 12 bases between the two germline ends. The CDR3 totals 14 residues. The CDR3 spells CASSPQGYGNTIYF. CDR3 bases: TGTGCCAGCAGCCCGCAGGGGTACGGAAACACCATATATTTT.

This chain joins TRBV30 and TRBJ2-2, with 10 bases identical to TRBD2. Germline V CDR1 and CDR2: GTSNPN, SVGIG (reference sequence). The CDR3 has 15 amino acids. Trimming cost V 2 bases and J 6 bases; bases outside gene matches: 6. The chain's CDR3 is CAWSPSLAGAGELFF. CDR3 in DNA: TGTGCCTGGAGTCCCTCGCTAGCGGGAGCCGGGGAGCTGTTTTTT.

The DNA of the CDR3 is TGCGCCAGCAGCTTTACGGGAGGGCCTCGGGATGAGCAGTTCTTC. It encodes CASSFTGGPRDEQFF. The chain combines TRBV5-1 with TRBJ2-1; 8 nucleotides align to TRBD2. Germline V gene sequence: CDR1 SGHRS, CDR2 YFSETQ. Trimming cost V 2 bases and J 8 bases; bases outside gene matches: 9. CDR3 length: 15 residues.

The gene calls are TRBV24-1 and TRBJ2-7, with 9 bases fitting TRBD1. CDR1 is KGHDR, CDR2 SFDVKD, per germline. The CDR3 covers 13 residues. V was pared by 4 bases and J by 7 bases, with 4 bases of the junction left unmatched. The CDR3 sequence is CATSEPGTGEQYF. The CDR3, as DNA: TGTGCCACCAGTGAGCCCGGGACAGGGGAGCAGTACTTC.

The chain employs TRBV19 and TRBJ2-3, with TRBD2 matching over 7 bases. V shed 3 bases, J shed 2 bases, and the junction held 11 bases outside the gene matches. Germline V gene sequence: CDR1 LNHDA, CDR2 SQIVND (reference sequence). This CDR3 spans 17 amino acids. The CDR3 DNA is TGTGCCAGTAGTATGGGGTTCGGGAGCGGGGACACAGATACGCAGTATTTT. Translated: CASSMGFGSGDTDTQYF.

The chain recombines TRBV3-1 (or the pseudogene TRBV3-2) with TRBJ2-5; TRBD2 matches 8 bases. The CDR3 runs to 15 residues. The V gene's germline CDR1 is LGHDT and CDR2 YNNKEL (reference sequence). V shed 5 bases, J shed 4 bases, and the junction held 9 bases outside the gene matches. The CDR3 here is CASSIFTGGLETQYF. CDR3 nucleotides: TGTGCCAGCAGCATTTTTACGGGGGGGCTAGAGACCCAGTACTTC.

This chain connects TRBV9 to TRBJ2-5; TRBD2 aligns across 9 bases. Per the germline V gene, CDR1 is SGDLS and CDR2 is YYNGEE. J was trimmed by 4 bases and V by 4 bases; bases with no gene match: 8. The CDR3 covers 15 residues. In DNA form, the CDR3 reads TGTGCCAGCAGCTCAGGCGCGGGAGGGGGAGAGACCCAGTACTTC. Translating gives CASSSGAGGGETQYF.

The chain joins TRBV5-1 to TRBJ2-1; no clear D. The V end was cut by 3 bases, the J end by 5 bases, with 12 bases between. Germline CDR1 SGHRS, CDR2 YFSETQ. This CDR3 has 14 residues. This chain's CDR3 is CASSSTVGHNEQFF. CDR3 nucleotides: TGCGCCAGCAGCTCCACAGTTGGACACAATGAGCAGTTCTTC.